The 21 T cell receptor beta chains below were found in one sample sequenced in a study of T cell changes during pregnancy in multiple sclerosis. Libraries were prepared by immunoSEQ multiplex PCR; TCRdb keeps only in-frame clonotypes and omits some of them. Seen here are about 76,000 clones, 93% observed once, and the top ten hold over 2%. The source was peripheral blood, collected in the second trimester of pregnancy. Receptor source: a female donor with multiple sclerosis, enrolled in a pregnancy study.

V usage is TRBV2 and J usage is TRBJ1-1; tentatively, D is TRBD1 (6 bases). The germline gives CDR1 SNHLY, CDR2 FYNNEI. The CDR3 spans 11 residues. V lost 10 bases, J lost 14 bases, and 20 bases lay in between. For the CDR3, the DNA is TGTGCCACTCAAGACCTCCGGGGACAATTCTTT. The encoded protein is CATQDLRGQFF.

CDR3 bases: TGTGCCAGCGTAGGGACAGCGTATGGCTACACCTTC. It specifies CASVGTAYGYTF. The rearrangement links TRBV2 to TRBJ1-2, with 7 bases matching TRBD1. CDR1 is SNHLY, CDR2 FYNNEI, per germline. J was trimmed by 5 bases and V by 8 bases; bases with no gene match: 5. This CDR3 spans 12 amino acids.

The CDR3, as DNA: TGTGCCAGTAGTATGGGACAGGTGCACTACGAGCAGTACTTC. This sequence encodes CASSMGQVHYEQYF. The gene calls are TRBV19 and TRBJ2-7, with TRBD1 matching over 8 bases. Trimming cost V 3 bases and J 3 bases; bases outside gene matches: 4. Germline V gene data show CDR1 as LNHDA and CDR2 as SQIVND (reference sequence). CDR3 size: 14 residues.

The V gene is TRBV6-6, the J gene TRBJ1-5, with a tentative D call TRBD1 (6 bases). This CDR3 contains 15 residues. Trimming pared 5 bases from V and 3 bases from J, leaving 14 bases between. CDR1 is MNHNY and CDR2 is SVGAGI in the germline V gene (reference sequence). DNA for the CDR3: TGTGCCAGCAGTAACCCAGGACAGATCAATCAGCCCCAGCATTTT. Translating gives CASSNPGQINQPQHF.

The chain couples TRBV6-6 to TRBJ2-5; D unresolved. Trimming shortened V by 4 bases and J by 0 bases, and 6 bases separated the two germline ends. The CDR3 runs to 13 residues. In germline, CDR1 is MNHNY, CDR2 SVGAGI (reference sequence). In DNA, the CDR3 is TGTGCCAGCAGTTCCTCCGACCAAGAGACCCAGTACTTC. Translating gives CASSSSDQETQYF.

The chain uses TRBV27 and TRBJ2-5, with 7 bases identical to TRBD1. CDR3 length equals 15 residues. V was pared by 6 bases and J by 4 bases, with 11 bases of the junction left unmatched. Germline V gives CDR1 MNHEY, CDR2 SMNVEV (reference sequence). CDR3 in amino acids: CASRINRGVGETQYF. The CDR3 nucleotides are TGTGCCAGCAGAATAAACAGGGGTGTCGGAGAGACCCAGTACTTC.

This chain uses TRBV5-1 with TRBJ2-1; 10 bases match TRBD2. The CDR3 is made up of 15 amino acids. V lost 0 bases and J lost 8; bases outside the gene matches: 5. CDR1 SGHRS and CDR2 YFSETQ come from the germline V gene. The CDR3: CASSLEASGGDEQFF. The CDR3, as DNA: TGCGCCAGCAGCTTGGAGGCTAGCGGGGGTGATGAGCAGTTCTTC.

This sequence joins TRBV18 and TRBJ2-3, with TRBD1 matching 10 bases. Germline V CDR1 and CDR2: KGHSH, LQKENI. This CDR3 region has 14 residues. The V and J ends lost 8 bases and 2 bases, in that order; junction bases with no gene match: 4. In DNA, the CDR3 is TGTGCCAGCGAGGGACAGGGGAACACAGATACGCAGTATTTT. It yields the protein CASEGQGNTDTQYF.

The J gene is TRBJ2-7, the V gene TRBV5-1; the match to TRBD2 covers 10 bases. The CDR3 is made up of 15 amino acids. Germline CDR1 SGHRS, CDR2 YFSETQ. With V trimmed by 1 base and J by 7 bases, 8 bases remained unmatched. CDR3 in amino acids: CASSLSGGGKWEQYF. CDR3 bases: TGCGCCAGCAGCTTGAGCGGGGGGGGAAAATGGGAGCAGTACTTC.

The V and J genes are TRBV6-5 and TRBJ1-1; 8 bases map to TRBD1. Germline V gene lookup returns CDR1 MNHEY and CDR2 SVGAGI. The CDR3 is 16 amino acids. J gave up 0 bases and V 0 bases, and 3 bases lay outside the gene matches. CDR3 in amino acids: CASSYSGQALNTEAFF. DNA of the CDR3: TGTGCCAGCAGTTACTCGGGACAGGCCCTGAACACTGAAGCTTTCTTT.

The J gene is TRBJ1-1, the V gene TRBV7-9, with D possibly matching TRBD1 (6 bases). CDR1 is SEHNR and CDR2 is FQNEAQ in the germline V gene (reference sequence). V was pared by 4 bases and J by 7 bases, with 16 bases between. This CDR3 comprises 14 residues. Here the CDR3 reads CASSSGSTGLEAFF. CDR3 DNA sequence: TGTGCCAGCAGCTCAGGGAGTACAGGGCTTGAAGCTTTCTTT.

The chain's CDR3 is CASRGSETQYF. Here the CDR3 DNA reads TGTGCCAGCAGGGGGAGTGAGACCCAGTACTTC. The chain is built from TRBV2 and TRBJ2-5, with D possibly matching TRBD2 (5 bases). The germline CDR1 and CDR2 sequences are SNHLY and FYNNEI. V was trimmed by 6 bases and J by 5 bases, leaving 7 bases between them. The CDR3 runs to 11 residues. Using reference TRBV2 and TRBJ2-5 for the parts outside the CDR3, the full variable domain is EPEVTQTPSHQVTQMGQEVILRCVPISNHLYFYWYRQILGQKVEFLVSFYNNEISEKSEIFDDQFSVERPDGSNFTLKIRSTKLEDSAMYFCASRGSETQYFGPGTRLLVL.

A remark on this clone: A junction boundary mismatches the germline segment, possibly from a read error. The chain carries TRBV7-7 and TRBJ2-5; D remains unclear. The CDR3 sequence is 14 residues long. Germline assignment: CDR1 SSHAT and CDR2 FNYEAQ (reference sequence). CDR3 nucleotide sequence: TGTGCTAGCAGCCAGTCGACGGTAGCAGAGACCCAGTACTTC. Translated: CASSQSTVAETQYF.

This chain uses TRBV5-6 with TRBJ2-7, with TRBD1 matching over 11 bases. Germline lookup yields CDR1 SGHDT and CDR2 YYEEEE. The trim removed 4 bases at V and 5 bases at J, leaving 11 bases unmatched. This CDR3 spans 16 amino acids. As DNA, the CDR3 is TGTGCCAGCAGCCCAGACCTGGACAGGGGGCCCCACGAGCAGTACTTC. Its protein is CASSPDLDRGPHEQYF.

The chain combines TRBV19 with TRBJ2-5; 7 nucleotides agree with TRBD1. There are 16 residues in the CDR3. V gave up 4 bases and J gave up 0 bases; unmatched junction bases: 8. Germline-derived CDR1 and CDR2 are LNHDA and SQIVND (reference sequence). Here the CDR3 reads CASSTPGTADQETQYF. CDR3 coding DNA: TGTGCCAGTAGTACGCCTGGGACAGCAGACCAAGAGACCCAGTACTTC.

V gene TRBV7-3 combines with J gene TRBJ2-1, with TRBD2 identical over 7 bases. CDR3 length: 16 amino acids. V trimming: 5 bases; J trimming: 1 base; junction bases outside the gene matches: 8. CDR1 is SGHTA, CDR2 FQGTGA, per germline. The CDR3 bases are TGTGCCAGCAGCGAGGTGGGGGGGTCGTCCTACAATGAGCAGTTCTTC. Protein: CASSEVGGSSYNEQFF. Supplemented by reference TRBV7-3 and TRBJ2-1, the full variable domain reads GAGVSQTPSNKVTEKGKYVELRCDPISGHTALYWYRQSLGQGPEFLIYFQGTGAADDSGLPNDRFFAVRPEGSVSTLKIQRTERGDSAVYLCASSEVGGSSYNEQFFGPGTRLTVL.

This clone appeared a single time. In DNA form, the CDR3 reads TGTGCCAGCAGCTCACGACAGGGGGCTGTCTACGAGCAGTACTTC. Amino acids: CASSSRQGAVYEQYF. The V call is TRBV14, the J call TRBJ2-7, with TRBD1 matching 10 bases. Per germline, CDR1 SGHDN and CDR2 FVKESK. The CDR3 covers 15 residues. With 5 bases clipped from V and 3 bases from J, the junction kept 7 bases outside the gene matches.

The chain joins TRBV5-6 to TRBJ2-3; 7 positions agree with TRBD2. The length of the CDR3 is 14 residues. Germline values: CDR1 SGHDT, CDR2 YYEEEE. V shed 3 bases, J shed 2 bases, and the junction held 3 bases outside the gene matches. The CDR3 loop is CASSWGGLTDTQYF. The CDR3 nucleotides read TGTGCCAGCAGCTGGGGGGGTCTCACAGATACGCAGTATTTT. The whole variable domain, filled in from reference TRBV5-6 and TRBJ2-3, reads DAGVTQSPTHLIKTRGQQVTLRCSPKSGHDTVSWYQQALGQGPQFIFQYYEEEERQRGNFPDRFSGHQFPNYSSELNVNALLLGDSALYLCASSWGGLTDTQYFGPGTRLTVL.

CDR3 residues: CASSFGLRTTNEKLFF. CDR3 coding DNA: TGTGCCAGCAGCTTTGGCCTCCGAACAACTAATGAAAAACTGTTTTTT. V is TRBV7-9 and J is TRBJ1-4; no clear D gene. In germline, CDR1 is SEHNR, CDR2 FQNEAQ (reference sequence). The germline V and J ends were trimmed by 3 bases and 0 bases, with 11 bases remaining between them. This CDR3 comprises 16 residues.

The chain carries TRBV6-5 and TRBJ2-7; 7 nucleotides line up with TRBD2. Germline V lookup: CDR1 MNHEY, CDR2 SVGAGI. This CDR3 is 15 amino acids long. Trimming took 0 bases from V and 1 from J; bases not matched to a gene: 3. In nucleotides, the CDR3 is TGTGCCAGCAGTTACTCGGGGGGGGAGTCCTACGAGCAGTACTTC. Protein: CASSYSGGESYEQYF.

CDR3 in DNA: TGTGCCAGCAGTGATTCAGACTATGGCTACACCTTC. Translation gives CASSDSDYGYTF. The rearrangement joins TRBV6-1 to TRBJ1-2; D unresolved. CDR3 length: 12 amino acids. Looked up from germline, CDR1 is MNHNS and CDR2 is SASEGT. Trimming took off 3 bases at V and 3 bases at J, with 5 bases between the two ends.